These 14 T cell receptor beta chains came from one sample sequenced in a study of blood T cells in healthy people across ages. Next came a second PCR, run for about 6 to 11 cycles, which used a sample-barcoded 5' primer along with a J-beta primer mix. TCRdb re-called the 5' RACE reads through MiXCR, storing one row per CDR3 protein. The data contain approximately 360,000 distinct CDR3 sequences, about 49% of them singletons. The sequenced material came from blood. Receptors were obtained from a man aged 60 to 69 in good health.

This clonotype was seen just once. This rearrangement joins TRBV6-1 to TRBJ2-4; maybe TRBD1 (6 bases). TRBJ2-5 explains the end of the DNA better; the J call may be wrong. This CDR3 has 16 residues. CDR1 and CDR2 from the germline V gene are MNHNS and SASEGT. The CDR3 DNA is TGTGCCAGCAGGGCGACCCGAACAGGGTCTATAGAGACCCAGTACTTC. This sequence encodes CASRATRTGSIETQYF.

The chain recombines TRBV14 with TRBJ1-2, with D possibly being TRBD1 (6 bases). From germline, CDR1 is SGHDN and CDR2 FVKESK. The CDR3 extends over 15 amino acids. Trimming stripped 1 base from V and 8 bases from J, with 17 bases between. The CDR3 loop reads CASSQAAGGGGGYTF. CDR3 sequence (DNA): TGTGCCAGCAGCCAAGCCGCCGGGGGCGGAGGCGGCTACACCTTC.

The rearrangement uses TRBV2 and TRBJ2-5; 8 nucleotides match TRBD2. TRBJ2-7 explains the end of the DNA better; the J call may be wrong. This CDR3 is built from 15 residues. In germline, CDR1 is SNHLY, CDR2 FYNNEI. This chain's CDR3 is CASSTAAQGTSEQYF. For the CDR3, the DNA is TGTGCCAGCAGCACCGCTGCCCAGGGGACTAGCGAGCAGTACTTC.

This clonotype appeared a few times. The chain carries TRBV11-2 and TRBJ2-1; TRBD1 agrees at 8 bases. CDR1 and CDR2 (germline): SGHAT, FQNNGV. The CDR3 length is 16 residues. V shed 4 bases and J 4 bases; nucleotides not matched to a gene: 9. CDR3 coding DNA: TGTGCCAGCAGCTCCAGGGGGCCCCGCGGATACAATGAGCAGTTCTTC. This encodes CASSSRGPRGYNEQFF.

The sample holds many counts of this clonotype. The chain uses TRBV20-1 and TRBJ1-2; 7 bases are shared with TRBD1. The CDR3 consists of 12 residues. V shed 2 bases, J shed 4 bases, and the junction held 1 base outside the gene matches. Looked up from germline, CDR1 is DFQATT and CDR2 is SNEGSKA (reference sequence). Here the CDR3 DNA reads TGCAGTGCTAGAAGGGACAGCTATGGCTACACCTTC. This encodes CSARRDSYGYTF.

The chain employs TRBV3-1 and TRBJ2-1; D might be TRBD2 (6 bases). Between the trimmed V and J ends, which lost 0 bases and 0 bases, there was a span of 12 bases. The CDR3 runs to 17 residues. Germline CDR1 LGHDT, CDR2 YNNKEL (reference sequence). The CDR3 bases are TGTGCCAGCAGCCAAGATCGGGGGATGAGCTCCTACAATGAGCAGTTCTTC. Amino acids: CASSQDRGMSSYNEQFF.

Written as DNA, the CDR3 is TGTGCCACCCGGGACAGGGTCACAGATACGCAGTATTTT. Encoded protein: CATRDRVTDTQYF. The chain combines TRBV24-1 with TRBJ2-3; 9 positions match TRBD1. The J segment lost 2 bases and the V segment lost 9 bases, leaving 2 bases of the junction unmatched. This CDR3 has 13 amino acids. Looked up from germline, CDR1 is KGHDR and CDR2 is SFDVKD.

The gene calls are TRBV20-1 and TRBJ2-7; 8 bases map to TRBD1. After removal of 0 bases from V and 3 bases from J, the junction contained 1 base not matched to a gene. The CDR3 loop spans 13 amino acids. The germline V gene encodes CDR1 DFQATT and CDR2 SNEGSKA (reference sequence). CDR3 DNA sequence: TGCAGTGCTAGAGATGACAGGGGCTACGAGCAGTACTTC. Translating gives CSARDDRGYEQYF.

J is TRBJ1-1 and V is TRBV9; 9 bases agree with TRBD1. The J segment lost 4 bases and the V segment lost 4 bases, leaving 11 bases of the junction unmatched. The CDR3 totals 16 residues. Per the germline V gene, CDR1 is SGDLS and CDR2 is YYNGEE. CDR3 bases: TGTGCCAGCAGCCCACTACCCTCGGACAGGGGCACTGAAGCTTTCTTT. Protein sequence: CASSPLPSDRGTEAFF.

CDR3 in DNA: TGTGCCAGCAGCGTTACGACTAGCGGGTACTACGAGCAGTACTTC. It is translated as CASSVTTSGYYEQYF. The chain employs TRBV9 and TRBJ2-7; 10 bases line up with TRBD2. The CDR3 covers 15 residues. Germline lookup yields CDR1 SGDLS and CDR2 YYNGEE. Losses at the gene ends were 2 bases for V and 3 bases for J; bases not matched to a gene: 5.

The gene calls are TRBV20-1 and TRBJ2-1; 7 bases are shared with TRBD1. The J call is in doubt because the DNA end fits TRBJ2-7 better. The CDR3 has 14 amino acids. Germline CDR1 DFQATT, CDR2 SNEGSKA (reference sequence). CDR3 sequence: CSARRGGAYNEQYF. The CDR3 DNA follows: TGCAGTGCTAGGCGAGGGGGCGCCTACAATGAGCAGTACTTC.

The V and J genes are TRBV9 and TRBJ2-3; no reliable D call. V was trimmed by 0 bases and J by 3 bases, leaving 8 bases between them. The CDR3 is made up of 14 amino acids. The germline CDR1 and CDR2 sequences are SGDLS and YYNGEE. CDR3 region: CASSVEQRTDTQYF. CDR3 DNA: TGTGCCAGCAGCGTAGAGCAGCGTACAGATACGCAGTATTTT.

The CDR3 spells CASSQASGVYNEQFF. The CDR3 DNA follows: TGTGCCAGCAGCCAAGCTAGCGGGGTCTACAATGAGCAGTTCTTC. The V call is TRBV14, the J call TRBJ2-1; TRBD2 agrees at 9 bases. The germline V gene has CDR1 SGHDN and CDR2 FVKESK. The V and J ends lost 1 base and 3 bases, in that order; junction bases with no gene match: 1. The CDR3 has 15 amino acids.

The chain couples TRBV15 to TRBJ2-7; D unclear. V lost 0 bases and J lost 2, with 5 bases in between. Germline values: CDR1 LNHNV, CDR2 YYDKDF (reference sequence). This CDR3 is 13 amino acids long. The CDR3 DNA reads as TGTGCCACCAGCAGAGACACCACCTACGAGCAGTACTTC. This sequence encodes CATSRDTTYEQYF.